Following are 26 T cell receptor beta chains from one sample sequenced in a study of cytomegalovirus exposure and HLA in healthy donors. The protocol was immunoSEQ multiplex PCR, while the TCRdb copy is restricted to in-frame clones and leaves out a portion. The data show tens of thousands of clones, 95% to 98% seen once. Sequenced material: PBMCs. The receptor source for this set is a woman between 18 and 29 years old in good health and CMV-seropositive.

The rearrangement links TRBV18 to TRBJ1-1, with D maybe TRBD1 (6 bases). Trimming removed 3 bases at V and 7 bases at J, with 15 bases between. The CDR3 runs to 14 residues. Germline V gene data show CDR1 as KGHSH and CDR2 as LQKENI. In DNA, the CDR3 is TGTGCCAGCTCACCTTATCCGGGACAACGTGAAGCTTTCTTT. Protein: CASSPYPGQREAFF.

The V call is TRBV5-4, the J call TRBJ2-3, with a tentative D call TRBD2 (6 bases). Germline CDR1 and CDR2: SGHNT and YYREEE (reference sequence). The CDR3 extends over 16 amino acids. The V and J ends lost 0 bases and 0 bases respectively, with 11 bases between them. The CDR3 sequence is CASSLVMGTSTDTQYF. The CDR3 region has the DNA TGTGCCAGCAGCTTGGTAATGGGGACTAGCACAGATACGCAGTATTTT.

In DNA, the CDR3 is TGTGCCAGCAGCACAACCGGGGGGCTAGCCTCCGTGGAGCAGTACTTC. Its protein product is CASSTTGGLASVEQYF. The rearrangement joins TRBV5-4 to TRBJ2-7, with D possibly TRBD2 on 7 matching bases. Germline CDR1 reads SGHNT; CDR2 reads YYREEE (reference sequence). With 4 bases removed from V and 7 bases from J, the gap between germline ends came to 24 bases. This CDR3 region has 16 residues.

V usage is TRBV15 and J usage is TRBJ2-3, with D unresolved. With 3 bases removed from V and 0 bases from J, the gap between germline ends came to 10 bases. Per the germline V gene, CDR1 is LNHNV and CDR2 is YYDKDF (reference sequence). The CDR3 totals 15 residues. This chain's CDR3 is CATSRAVISTDTQYF. CDR3 in DNA: TGTGCCACCAGCAGGGCGGTGATTAGCACAGATACGCAGTATTTT.

The chain combines TRBV10-3 with TRBJ2-7, with 9 bases identical to TRBD2. CDR3 length: 14 amino acids. V was clipped by 9 bases and J by 0 bases; unmatched bases: 6. Germline-derived CDR1 and CDR2 are ENHRY and SYGVKD. In DNA, the CDR3 is TGTGCCATGAAGACTAGCGGAAGCTCCTACGAGCAGTACTTC. The encoded protein is CAMKTSGSSYEQYF.

The V call is TRBV4-1, the J call TRBJ2-2; 9 positions agree with TRBD2. With 5 bases clipped from V and 4 bases from J, the junction kept 8 bases outside the gene matches. Germline-derived CDR1 and CDR2 are MGHRA and YSYEKL. This CDR3 is built from 16 residues. CDR3 sequence: CASSLAGVIGTGELFF. CDR3 nucleotides: TGCGCCAGCAGCTTAGCGGGAGTAATCGGCACCGGGGAGCTGTTTTTT.

The V call is TRBV11-1, the J call TRBJ2-1, with TRBD2 matching over 10 bases. After removal of 2 bases from V and 4 bases from J, the junction contained 2 bases not matched to a gene. The CDR3 is 15 amino acids. The germline gives CDR1 SGHAT, CDR2 FQDESV (reference sequence). This chain's CDR3 is CASSLWTSGYNEQFF. CDR3 DNA: TGTGCCAGCAGCTTATGGACTAGCGGATACAATGAGCAGTTCTTC.

J is TRBJ2-3 and V is TRBV28, with 7 bases lining up with TRBD2. Germline lookup yields CDR1 MDHEN and CDR2 SYDVKM. V lost 1 base to trimming and J lost 2 bases; unmatched junction nucleotides: 9. This CDR3 is built from 17 residues. The CDR3 loop is CASSLSPSGPTTDTQYF. The CDR3, as DNA: TGTGCCAGCAGTTTATCTCCTAGCGGACCGACCACAGATACGCAGTATTTT.

The chain is built from TRBV5-4 and TRBJ2-7; no clear D gene. Germline CDR1 and CDR2: SGHNT and YYREEE (reference sequence). V gave up 4 bases and J gave up 7 bases, with 18 bases separating them. The CDR3 is 14 amino acids. The CDR3 DNA sequence: TGTGCCAGCAGCACCCAAACCCGGTCAGGAGAGCAGTACTTC. Translated, it gives CASSTQTRSGEQYF.

In DNA, the CDR3 is TGCGCCAGCAGCTTAACAGGGGGCAGAGACGAGCAGTACTTC. Translated: CASSLTGGRDEQYF. The V gene is TRBV5-1, the J gene TRBJ2-7; 9 bases fit TRBD1. CDR3 length: 14 amino acids. J was trimmed by 5 bases and V by 2 bases; bases with no gene match: 5. Looked up from germline, CDR1 is SGHRS and CDR2 is YFSETQ.

Details on this clone: Other DNA sequences in the same sample also yield this CDR3. CDR3 sequence: CASSLGLAGVGELFF. The CDR3 coding sequence is TGTGCCAGCAGCTTAGGGCTAGCGGGAGTCGGGGAGCTGTTTTTT. The rearrangement joins TRBV7-2 to TRBJ2-2; 10 nucleotides line up with TRBD2. Losses at the gene ends were 1 base for V and 7 bases for J; bases not matched to a gene: 3. Germline CDR1 reads SGHTA; CDR2 reads FQGNSA. CDR3 size: 15 residues.

The chain joins TRBV6-1 to TRBJ1-1; D is undetermined. CDR1 and CDR2 (germline): MNHNS, SASEGT. This CDR3 has 15 amino acids. Trimming pared 4 bases from V and 4 bases from J, leaving 16 bases between. CDR3 in DNA: TGTGCCAGCAGTGTGGCAGGTTCTGCAGGCACTGAAGCTTTCTTT. Amino acid sequence: CASSVAGSAGTEAFF.

V gene TRBV19 combines with J gene TRBJ2-7; D is ambiguous. V dropped 2 bases and J dropped 1 base, with 6 bases sitting between them. Germline CDR1 and CDR2: LNHDA and SQIVND (reference sequence). CDR3 size: 13 residues. The CDR3 reads CASSINPSYEQYF. The CDR3 DNA reads TGTGCCAGTAGTATAAATCCGTCCTACGAGCAGTACTTC. The full variable domain, completed using reference TRBV19 and TRBJ2-7, is DGGITQSPKYLFRKEGQNVTLSCEQNLNHDAMYWYRQDPGQGLRLIYYSQIVNDFQKGDIAEGYSVSREKKESFPLTVTSAQKNPTAFYLCASSINPSYEQYFGPGTRLTVT.

J is TRBJ2-7 and V is TRBV7-2; no clear D gene. The CDR3 runs 12 residues. Germline V gene data show CDR1 as SGHTA and CDR2 as FQGNSA. Trimming took 5 bases from V and 5 from J, leaving 10 bases between them. The CDR3 nucleotides read TGTGCCAGCAGCCTGCGTCTGGACGAGCAGTACTTC. Its protein product is CASSLRLDEQYF.

The CDR3 loop reads CASSLGTGGYGYTF. In nucleotides, the CDR3 is TGTGCCAGCAGCTTAGGGACAGGGGGATATGGCTACACCTTC. The chain carries TRBV7-3 and TRBJ1-2; 11 bases agree with TRBD1. Germline CDR1 SGHTA, CDR2 FQGTGA. J lost 5 bases, V lost 2 bases, and 1 base had no gene match. CDR3 length: 14 amino acids.

The J gene is TRBJ2-2, the V gene TRBV27; 10 positions match TRBD2. V was clipped by 7 bases and J by 6 bases; unmatched bases: 8. CDR3 size: 15 residues. The germline CDR1 and CDR2 sequences are MNHEY and SMNVEV (reference sequence). The CDR3 protein is CASNPSGSGSGELFF. The CDR3 DNA is TGTGCCAGCAACCCTAGCGGGAGTGGATCCGGGGAGCTGTTTTTT.

The chain links TRBV6-5 to TRBJ1-5; 7 nucleotides match TRBD1. The ends lost 6 bases at V and 7 bases at J; junction bases unmatched: 6. The CDR3 is made up of 13 amino acids. Germline values: CDR1 MNHEY, CDR2 SVGAGI. The CDR3 spells CASSQGGKQPQHF. CDR3 nucleotides: TGTGCCAGCAGCCAGGGGGGTAAACAGCCCCAGCATTTT.

This rearrangement joins TRBV5-1 to TRBJ2-5, with D possibly TRBD2 on 5 matching bases. The V and J ends lost 3 bases and 2 bases respectively, with 14 bases between them. There are 15 residues in the CDR3. Germline lookup yields CDR1 SGHRS and CDR2 YFSETQ. The CDR3 sequence is CASSSNGLKQETQYF. CDR3 sequence (DNA): TGCGCCAGCAGCTCTAACGGACTGAAACAAGAGACCCAGTACTTC. The whole variable domain, filled in from reference TRBV5-1 and TRBJ2-5, reads KAGVTQTPRYLIKTRGQQVTLSCSPISGHRSVSWYQQTPGQGLQFLFEYFSETQRNKGNFPGRFSGRQFSNSRSEMNVSTLELGDSALYLCASSSNGLKQETQYFGPGTRLLVL.

V gene TRBV27 combines with J gene TRBJ2-7, with 14 nucleotides matching TRBD2. The CDR3 sequence is 16 residues long. Germline V gene sequence: CDR1 MNHEY, CDR2 SMNVEV (reference sequence). J gave up 2 bases and V 8 bases, and 8 bases lay outside the gene matches. CDR3 nucleotides: TGTGCCAGCCGGGGACTAGCGGGGGATCAAACCTACGAGCAGTACTTC. This translates into CASRGLAGDQTYEQYF.

This clone was seen just once. The chain is built from TRBV21-1 and TRBJ2-1; TRBD2 is taken as the D call from the table, unchecked against the DNA. TRBV21-1 is described as a pseudogene. The CDR3 extends over 20 amino acids. CDR3 residues: CASSNIAGGQKRRSYNEQFF. CDR3 in DNA: TGTGCCAGCAGCAACATAGCGGGAGGGCAAAAGCGAAGGTCCTACAATGAGCAGTTCTTC.

The CDR3 sequence: CASSLDRVPYNEQFF. DNA for the CDR3: TGTGCCAGCAGTTTAGACAGGGTTCCCTACAATGAGCAGTTCTTC. The chain carries TRBV28 and TRBJ2-1; the match to TRBD1 covers 7 bases. The CDR3 contains 15 residues. CDR1 and CDR2 (germline): MDHEN, SYDVKM. The ends lost 2 bases at V and 2 bases at J; junction bases unmatched: 3.

The V gene is TRBV4-1, the J gene TRBJ1-1; 12 bases line up with TRBD1. Germline CDR1 MGHRA, CDR2 YSYEKL. Germline trimming cut 3 bases from V and 7 bases from J; bases unmatched to any gene: 15. The CDR3 runs 18 residues. Here the CDR3 DNA reads TGCGCCAGCAGCCACCCCTCAGGGGACAGGGGGCGCCGGAATGAAGCTTTCTTT. This encodes CASSHPSGDRGRRNEAFF.

The chain joins TRBV2 to TRBJ2-5; 8 nucleotides match TRBD2. CDR1 is SNHLY and CDR2 is FYNNEI in the germline V gene. V shed 4 bases, J shed 2 bases, and the junction held 9 bases outside the gene matches. The CDR3 is 16 amino acids. CDR3 region: CASSVTLAGVQETQYF. The DNA of the CDR3 is TGTGCCAGCAGTGTAACGCTAGCGGGTGTTCAAGAGACCCAGTACTTC.

The chain joins TRBV28 to TRBJ2-1; 7 bases line up with TRBD1. CDR1 MDHEN and CDR2 SYDVKM come from the germline V gene. V was clipped by 6 bases and J by 5 bases; unmatched bases: 7. This CDR3 contains 14 residues. CDR3 coding DNA: TGTGCCAGCAGAGCGACAGGGTCCCACAATGAGCAGTTCTTC. This gives the protein CASRATGSHNEQFF.

The V call is TRBV27, the J call TRBJ2-1; D not resolved. From germline, CDR1 is MNHEY and CDR2 SMNVEV (reference sequence). The CDR3 consists of 13 residues. Trimming left V 4 bases short and J 5 bases short, with 9 bases between. CDR3 sequence: CASSYAEHNEQFF. The CDR3 coding sequence is TGTGCCAGCAGTTATGCCGAGCACAATGAGCAGTTCTTC.

This clone was seen once. The V and J genes are TRBV6-1 and TRBJ2-1; 9 bases align to TRBD1. Germline V lookup: CDR1 MNHNS, CDR2 SASEGT. CDR3 length: 16 residues. J was trimmed by 7 bases and V by 1 base; bases with no gene match: 8. CDR3 region: CASSEVDRGFDNEQFF. Written as DNA, the CDR3 is TGTGCCAGCAGTGAAGTTGACAGGGGGTTTGATAATGAGCAGTTCTTC.